This TCR beta chain was observed in a study of T cell changes during pregnancy in multiple sclerosis. The table came from immunoSEQ multiplex PCR; TCRdb's copy has only in-frame clones and leaves some out. Of 78,000 or so clones in the sample, approximately 90% were seen once. This TCR came from a female donor with multiple sclerosis, enrolled in a pregnancy study. The sample here was peripheral blood, taken before pregnancy.

The CDR3 sequence is CASSIKVGAGRNQPQHF. For the CDR3, the DNA is TGTGCCAGTAGTATTAAAGTGGGGGCAGGTCGCAATCAGCCCCAGCATTTT. The chain is built from TRBV19 and TRBJ1-5; tentative D call: TRBD1 (6 bases). Germline V gene sequence: CDR1 LNHDA, CDR2 SQIVND (reference sequence). V was pared by 3 bases and J by 2 bases, with 17 bases between. The CDR3 is made up of 17 amino acids.